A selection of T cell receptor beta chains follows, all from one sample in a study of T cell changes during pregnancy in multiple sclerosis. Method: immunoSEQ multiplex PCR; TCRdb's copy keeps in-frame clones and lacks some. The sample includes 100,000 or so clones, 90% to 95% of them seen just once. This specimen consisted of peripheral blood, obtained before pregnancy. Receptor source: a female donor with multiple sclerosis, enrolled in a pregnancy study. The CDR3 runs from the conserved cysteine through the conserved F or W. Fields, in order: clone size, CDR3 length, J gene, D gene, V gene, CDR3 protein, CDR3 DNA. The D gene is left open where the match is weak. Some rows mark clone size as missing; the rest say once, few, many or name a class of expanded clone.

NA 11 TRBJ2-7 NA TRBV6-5 CASSRLGEQYF TGTGCCAGCAGTCGACTAGGAGAGCAGTACTTC
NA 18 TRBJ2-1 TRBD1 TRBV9 CASSVELRGQGPYNEQFF TGTGCCAGCAGCGTAGAACTTCGGGGACAGGGGCCCTACAATGAGCAGTTCTTC
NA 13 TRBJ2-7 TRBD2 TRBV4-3 CASSSGSSYEQYF TGCGCCAGCAGCAGCGGGAGCTCCTACGAGCAGTACTTC
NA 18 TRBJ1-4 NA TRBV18 CASSPWGAELATNEKLFF TGTGCCAGCTCTCCTTGGGGCGCGGAACTCGCAACTAATGAAAAACTGTTTTTT
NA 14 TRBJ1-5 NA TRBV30 CAWSEGQGHQPQHF TGTGCCTGGAGTGAGGGCCAGGGCCATCAGCCCCAGCATTTT
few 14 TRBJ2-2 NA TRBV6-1 CAHRGLTNTGELFF TGTGCCCATCGAGGGCTCACGAACACCGGGGAGCTGTTTTTT
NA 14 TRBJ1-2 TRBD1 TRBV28 CASLEQGANYGYTF TGTGCCAGCCTCGAACAGGGGGCTAACTATGGCTACACCTTC
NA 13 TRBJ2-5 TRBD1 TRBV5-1 CASSRGQGGTQYF TGCGCCAGCAGCCGAGGACAGGGGGGGACCCAGTACTTC
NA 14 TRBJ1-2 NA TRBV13 CASSVGGDRSGYTF TGTGCCAGCAGCGTGGGTGGTGACAGGTCTGGCTACACCTTC
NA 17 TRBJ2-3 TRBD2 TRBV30 CAWGRLTSGRTGNTQYF TGTGCCTGGGGGCGCCTGACTAGCGGGAGAACGGGGAATACGCAGTATTTT
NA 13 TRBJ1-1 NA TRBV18 CASSLQGNTEAFF TGTGCCAGCTCACTCCAGGGGAACACTGAAGCTTTCTTT
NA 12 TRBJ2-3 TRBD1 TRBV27 CASSFPGQGQYF TGTGCCAGCAGTTTCCCAGGACAGGGGCAGTATTTT
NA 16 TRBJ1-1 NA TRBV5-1 CASSLVSGVRGTEAFF TGCGCCAGCAGCTTGGTGAGTGGGGTCCGGGGCACTGAAGCTTTCTTT
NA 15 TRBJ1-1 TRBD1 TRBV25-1 CASSESGTGAFGAFF TGTGCCAGCAGTGAATCCGGGACAGGGGCTTTCGGAGCTTTCTTT
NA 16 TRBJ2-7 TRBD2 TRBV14 CASSQDGGGRYYEQYF TGTGCCAGCAGCCAAGATGGGGGCGGGAGGTACTACGAGCAGTACTTC
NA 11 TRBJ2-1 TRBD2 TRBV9 CSSGRGNEQFF TGTAGTAGCGGGAGGGGCAATGAGCAGTTCTTC
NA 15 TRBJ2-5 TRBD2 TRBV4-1 CASSHLAGTQETQYF TGCGCCAGCAGCCACCTAGCGGGTACCCAAGAGACCCAGTACTTC
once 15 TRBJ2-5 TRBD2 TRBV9 CASSGRLAGVETQYF TGTGCCAGCAGCGGCCGACTAGCGGGAGTAGAGACCCAGTACTTC
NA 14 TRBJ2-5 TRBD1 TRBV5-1 CASSAPGTDGTQYF TGCGCCAGCAGCGCCCCCGGGACAGATGGGACCCAGTACTTC
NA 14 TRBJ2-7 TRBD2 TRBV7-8 CASSPTSGNYEQYF TGTGCCAGCAGCCCTACTAGCGGGAACTACGAGCAGTACTTC
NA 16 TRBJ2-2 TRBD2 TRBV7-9 CASRGTSGRRAGELFF TGTGCCAGCAGGGGGACTAGCGGGAGAAGGGCCGGGGAGCTGTTTTTT
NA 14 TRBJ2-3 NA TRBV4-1 CASSQSPVSDTQYF TGCGCCAGCAGCCAGTCCCCCGTTTCAGATACGCAGTATTTT
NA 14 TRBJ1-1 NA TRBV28 CASSPPGGATEAFF TGTGCCAGCAGCCCCCCGGGGGGGGCCACTGAAGCTTTCTTT
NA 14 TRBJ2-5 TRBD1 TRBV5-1 CASSPGQGVETQYF TGCGCCAGCAGCCCCGGACAGGGCGTGGAGACCCAGTACTTC
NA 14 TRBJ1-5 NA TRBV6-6 CASSYEQANQPQHF TGTGCCAGCAGTTACGAACAGGCAAATCAGCCCCAGCATTTT
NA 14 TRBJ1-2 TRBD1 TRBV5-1 CASSPGQGTFGYTF TGCGCCAGCAGCCCCGGACAGGGGACGTTTGGCTACACCTTC
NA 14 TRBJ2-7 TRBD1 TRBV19 CASSIGQGSYEQYF TGTGCCAGTAGTATAGGACAGGGTTCCTACGAGCAGTACTTC
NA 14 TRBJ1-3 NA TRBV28 CASSSRQFGNTIYF TGTGCCAGCAGTTCCCGACAGTTCGGAAACACCATATATTTT
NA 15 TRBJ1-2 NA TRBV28 CASSFYSALNYGYTF TGTGCCAGCAGTTTTTATAGCGCCCTTAACTATGGCTACACCTTC
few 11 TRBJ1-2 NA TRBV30 CAWTGGRGYTF TGTGCCTGGACCGGGGGGAGAGGCTACACCTTC
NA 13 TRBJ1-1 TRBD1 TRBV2 CASRGQGDTEAFF TGTGCCAGCAGGGGACAGGGGGATACTGAAGCTTTCTTT
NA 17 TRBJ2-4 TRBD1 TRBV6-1 CASSVNPTGVPMNIQYF TGTGCCAGCAGTGTGAACCCGACAGGGGTCCCCATGAACATTCAGTACTTC
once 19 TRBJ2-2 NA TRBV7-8 CASSLALGQGRGDTGELFF TGTGCCAGCAGCTTAGCGCTCGGACAGGGACGGGGGGACACCGGGGAGCTGTTTTTT
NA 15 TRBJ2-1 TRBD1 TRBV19 CASSIGQGPPNEQFF TGTGCCAGTAGTATCGGACAGGGGCCCCCCAATGAGCAGTTCTTC
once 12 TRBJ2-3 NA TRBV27 CASWRDTDTQYF TGTGCCAGCTGGAGAGATACAGATACGCAGTATTTT
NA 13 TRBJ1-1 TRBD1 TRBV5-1 CASSQGVSTEAFF TGCGCCAGCTCACAGGGGGTGAGCACTGAAGCTTTCTTT
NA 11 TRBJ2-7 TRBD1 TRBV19 CASGQVYEQYF TGTGCCAGTGGACAGGTCTACGAGCAGTACTTC
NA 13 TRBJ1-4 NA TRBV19 CASGSVANEKLFF TGTGCCAGTGGCAGTGTGGCTAATGAAAAACTGTTTTTT
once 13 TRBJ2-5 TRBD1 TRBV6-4 CASSDWDSETQYF TGTGCCAGCAGTGACTGGGACAGTGAGACCCAGTACTTC
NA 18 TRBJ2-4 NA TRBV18 CASSPPVNFQIAKNIQYF TGTGCCAGCTCACCACCGGTCAACTTCCAAATAGCCAAAAACATTCAGTACTTC
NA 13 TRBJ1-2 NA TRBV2 CASRQGWNYGYTF TGTGCCAGCAGGCAGGGGTGGAACTATGGCTACACCTTC
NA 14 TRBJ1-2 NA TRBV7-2 CASSGPGEGYGYTF TGTGCCAGCAGCGGTCCAGGGGAGGGGTATGGCTACACCTTC
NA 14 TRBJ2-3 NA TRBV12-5 CASGLRTSTDTQYF TGTGCTAGTGGTTTACGGACAAGCACAGATACGCAGTATTTT
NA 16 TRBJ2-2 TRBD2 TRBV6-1 CASSALGRMNTGELFF TGTGCCAGCAGTGCCCTCGGGAGGATGAACACCGGGGAGCTGTTTTTT
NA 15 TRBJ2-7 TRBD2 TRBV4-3 CASSQGPGLEYEQYF TGCGCCAGCAGCCAGGGTCCGGGACTAGAGTACGAGCAGTACTTC
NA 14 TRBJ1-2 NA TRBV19 CASRLEPPNYGYTF TGTGCCAGCAGACTAGAGCCGCCGAACTATGGCTACACCTTC